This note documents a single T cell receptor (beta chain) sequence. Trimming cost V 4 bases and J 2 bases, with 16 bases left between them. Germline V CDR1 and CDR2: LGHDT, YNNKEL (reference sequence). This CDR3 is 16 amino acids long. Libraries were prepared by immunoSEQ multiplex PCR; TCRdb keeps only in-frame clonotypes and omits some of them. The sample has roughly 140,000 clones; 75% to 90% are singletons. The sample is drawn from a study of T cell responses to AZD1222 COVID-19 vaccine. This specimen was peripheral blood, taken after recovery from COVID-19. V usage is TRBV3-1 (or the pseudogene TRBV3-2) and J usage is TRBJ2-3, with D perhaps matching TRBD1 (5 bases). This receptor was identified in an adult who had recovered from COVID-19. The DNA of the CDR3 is TGTGCCAGCAGCCCGTATTCGATGGGGCTCACAGATACGCAGTATTTT. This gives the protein CASSPYSMGLTDTQYF.